The 27 T cell receptor beta chains below all came from one sample that was sequenced in a study of T-cell reconstitution after alpha-beta-depleted transplantation in children. It was with unique molecular identifiers that the TCRbeta library was prepared. TCRdb reprocessed the PCR reads with MiXCR, giving one entry per CDR3 protein. The table has some 290,000 distinct CDR3 sequences, 23% seen once. The specimen comprised PBMCs, mostly from graft donor cells, sampled 180 days after TCRalphabeta/CD19-depleted stem cell transplant. The receptors here all came from a male patient between 10 and 17 years old who had a stem cell transplant for acute lymphoblastic leukemia, so the T cells may come from the graft donor.

This clonotype was picked up a small number of times. The rearrangement links TRBV7-9 to TRBJ2-7, with 7 bases fitting TRBD1. Looked up from germline, CDR1 is SEHNR and CDR2 is FQNEAQ (reference sequence). With 5 bases clipped from V and 1 base from J, the junction kept 14 bases outside the gene matches. This CDR3 is built from 17 residues. CDR3 amino acids: CASSRRPDRNFSYEQYF. The CDR3 bases are TGTGCCAGCAGCAGGAGGCCGGACAGGAACTTTTCCTACGAGCAGTACTTC.

This clonotype has only a few counts. The chain links TRBV6-5 to TRBJ1-3; D is ambiguous. V lost 4 bases and J 2 bases, leaving 9 bases between the germline ends. The CDR3 has 14 residues. Germline loops: CDR1 MNHEY, CDR2 SVGAGI. The CDR3 spells CASSSGTPGNTIYF. In DNA form, the CDR3 reads TGTGCCAGCAGTTCAGGAACGCCTGGAAACACCATATATTTT.

This clonotype was seen a handful of times. The rearrangement links TRBV6-4 to TRBJ1-1, with unresolved D. With 5 bases removed from V and 3 bases from J, the gap between germline ends came to 10 bases. Germline CDR1 and CDR2: MRHNA and SNTAGT. CDR3 length equals 13 residues. CDR3 amino acids: CASSQRRDTEAFF. The CDR3 region has the DNA TGTGCCAGCAGTCAAAGACGAGACACTGAAGCTTTCTTT.

This clonotype was recorded a few times. The chain uses TRBV20-1 and TRBJ2-2; 11 positions agree with TRBD2. The CDR3 has 12 residues. Germline CDR1 reads DFQATT; CDR2 reads SNEGSKA (reference sequence). As DNA, the CDR3 is TGCAGCCTTAGCGGGAGGGGCGGGGAGCTGTTTTTT. It encodes CSLSGRGGELFF.

The V call is TRBV7-3, the J call TRBJ2-3; 12 nucleotides align to TRBD2. Looked up from germline, CDR1 is SGHTA and CDR2 is FQGTGA. Germline trimming cut 6 bases from V and 4 bases from J; bases unmatched to any gene: 5. The CDR3 is made up of 15 amino acids. The CDR3 DNA reads as TGTGCCAGCAGTAAGACTAGCGGGAGACCAGATACGCAGTATTTT. This gives the protein CASSKTSGRPDTQYF.

This clonotype has only a few counts. The chain uses TRBV27 and TRBJ1-1; weak D call: TRBD1 (5 bases). Germline values: CDR1 MNHEY, CDR2 SMNVEV (reference sequence). V was clipped by 0 bases and J by 2 bases, with 10 bases between them. This CDR3 spans 15 amino acids. DNA of the CDR3: TGTGCCAGCAGTTTATCGGTAAGGGGTAACACTGAAGCTTTCTTT. This translates into CASSLSVRGNTEAFF.

The chain combines TRBV12-3 or TRBV12-4 with TRBJ2-3; 10 nucleotides align to TRBD2. This CDR3 comprises 16 residues. The junction had 10 bases not matched to a gene; V was cut back by 8 bases and J by 2 bases. Here the CDR3 reads CASGTSDVPITDTQYF. CDR3 bases: TGTGCCAGCGGGACTAGCGATGTCCCTATCACAGATACGCAGTATTTT.

This clonotype was counted many times. The genes are TRBV12-3 or TRBV12-4 and TRBJ1-2; D unclear. The length of the CDR3 is 12 residues. Trimming left V 7 bases short and J 8 bases short, with 14 bases between. The CDR3 reads CASTPWNGGYTF. The CDR3 coding sequence is TGTGCCAGCACCCCTTGGAATGGCGGCTACACCTTC.

This chain connects TRBV5-1 to TRBJ2-7; a weak D match, TRBD1 (6 bases). V was trimmed by 2 bases and J by 7 bases, leaving 16 bases between them. The CDR3 totals 14 residues. From germline, CDR1 is SGHRS and CDR2 YFSETQ. CDR3 nucleotides: TGCGCCAGCAGCTTCTTCCGGGACAAAGGAGAGCAGTACTTC. Translating it yields CASSFFRDKGEQYF. Drawing the rest from reference TRBV5-1 and TRBJ2-7, the complete variable domain is KAGVTQTPRYLIKTRGQQVTLSCSPISGHRSVSWYQQTPGQGLQFLFEYFSETQRNKGNFPGRFSGRQFSNSRSEMNVSTLELGDSALYLCASSFFRDKGEQYFGPGTRLTVT.

The chain links TRBV25-1 to TRBJ2-7, with D tentatively TRBD2 (5 bases). V lost 5 bases and J lost 2, with 10 bases in between. Looked up from germline, CDR1 is MGHDK and CDR2 is SYGVNS. The CDR3 runs 13 residues. The CDR3 protein is CASSREPTYEQYF. The CDR3 coding sequence is TGTGCCAGCAGTCGGGAACCCACCTACGAGCAGTACTTC.

This clonotype was seen more than once but under ten times. The chain is built from TRBV9 and TRBJ2-4; TRBD2 matches 8 bases. Germline lookup yields CDR1 SGDLS and CDR2 YYNGEE. V gave up 1 base and J gave up 3 bases; unmatched junction bases: 6. This CDR3 has 16 amino acids. The CDR3 spells CASSVSGSLGKNIQYF. CDR3 nucleotide sequence: TGTGCCAGCAGCGTAAGCGGGAGCCTGGGCAAAAACATTCAGTACTTC. The complete variable domain, with remaining parts taken from reference TRBV9 and TRBJ2-4, reads DSGVTQTPKHLITATGQRVTLRCSPRSGDLSVYWYQQSLDQGLQFLIQYYNGEERAKGNILERFSAQQFPDLHSELNLSSLELGDSALYFCASSVSGSLGKNIQYFGAGTRLSVL.

The gene calls are TRBV20-1 and TRBJ2-3; 8 nucleotides match TRBD1. CDR1 and CDR2 (germline): DFQATT, SNEGSKA (reference sequence). The CDR3 sequence is 14 residues long. Trimming removed 6 bases from V and 5 bases from J; junction bases left unmatched: 10. The CDR3 bases are TGCAGTGCCCAATCCAGGGGGCTTGGAGATACGCAGTATTTT. As protein: CSAQSRGLGDTQYF.

This clonotype was picked up a small number of times. V is TRBV7-3 and J is TRBJ2-2; TRBD2 matches at 13 bases. CDR1 and CDR2 (germline): SGHTA, FQGTGA. J was trimmed by 4 bases and V by 5 bases; bases with no gene match: 4. The CDR3 is 16 amino acids. CDR3: CASSRGLAGVTGELFF. CDR3 nucleotides: TGTGCCAGCAGCCGTGGACTAGCGGGAGTCACCGGGGAGCTGTTTTTT.

This chain links TRBV6-1 with TRBJ2-3, with TRBD1 matching 7 bases. V trimming: 5 bases; J trimming: 2 bases; junction bases outside the gene matches: 7. The CDR3 sequence is 15 residues long. The V gene's germline CDR1 is MNHNS and CDR2 SASEGT. CDR3 loop: CASSIQGVPTDTQYF. The CDR3 region has the DNA TGTGCCAGCAGTATCCAGGGGGTACCCACAGATACGCAGTATTTT.

This sequence joins TRBV4-1 and TRBJ2-3, with D hard to call. V was cut by 0 bases and J by 4 bases, with 11 bases left in between. Germline V gene data show CDR1 as MGHRA and CDR2 as YSYEKL. The CDR3 is made up of 15 amino acids. Here the CDR3 DNA reads TGCGCCAGCAGCCAAGAAGAGCAGTTGGCAGATACGCAGTATTTT. Protein product: CASSQEEQLADTQYF.

This clonotype was seen a few times. The gene calls are TRBV29-1 and TRBJ2-1, with 7 bases fitting TRBD1. Germline CDR1 reads SQVTM; CDR2 reads ANQGSEA. This CDR3 comprises 13 residues. The CDR3 loop is CGYRGSTYNEQFF. CDR3 nucleotides: TGCGGCTACAGGGGCTCTACCTACAATGAGCAGTTCTTC.

This clonotype was counted only a few times. This chain links TRBV7-2 with TRBJ2-1; D perhaps matches TRBD2 (5 bases). The CDR3 consists of 15 residues. CDR1 is SGHTA, CDR2 FQGNSA, per germline. V lost 5 bases and J 7 bases, leaving 18 bases between the germline ends. The CDR3 DNA sequence: TGTGCCAGCAGCCGCCCTAGGAGGAGTTGGAATGAGCAGTTCTTC. This codes for CASSRPRRSWNEQFF.

A word on this clonotype: One junction end disagrees with the germline gene, perhaps due to a read error. The chain joins TRBV18 to TRBJ2-7; 7 bases are shared with TRBD1. Looked up from germline, CDR1 is KGHSH and CDR2 is LQKENI. The CDR3 covers 15 residues. CDR3 in amino acids: CASTPPGQHSYEQYF. The CDR3 DNA reads TGTGCCAGCACACCACCGGGACAGCACTCCTACGAGCAGTACTTC.

This clonotype was seen ten or more times. The chain employs TRBV24-1 and TRBJ2-2; D uncertain. Germline V gene data show CDR1 as KGHDR and CDR2 as SFDVKD. V shed 6 bases and J shed 3 bases, with 10 bases lying between them. This CDR3 region has 14 residues. The CDR3 loop reads CATSLLGYTGELFF. CDR3 sequence (DNA): TGTGCCACCAGTCTCCTAGGTTACACCGGGGAGCTGTTTTTT.

This clonotype showed up just a few times. The chain links TRBV9 to TRBJ2-3; TRBD2 is a possible D gene (5 bases). In germline, CDR1 is SGDLS, CDR2 YYNGEE. Trimming removed 0 bases from V and 8 bases from J, with 10 bases in between. The CDR3 covers 13 residues. CDR3 bases: TGTGCCAGCAGCGTAGCTACCCGGGGTACGCAGTATTTT. Amino acid sequence: CASSVATRGTQYF. The variable domain in full, with the rest retrieved from reference TRBV9 and TRBJ2-3, is DSGVTQTPKHLITATGQRVTLRCSPRSGDLSVYWYQQSLDQGLQFLIQYYNGEERAKGNILERFSAQQFPDLHSELNLSSLELGDSALYFCASSVATRGTQYFGPGTRLTVL.

The V and J genes are TRBV20-1 and TRBJ2-1; D might be TRBD2 (5 bases). Germline V gene lookup returns CDR1 DFQATT and CDR2 SNEGSKA (reference sequence). The CDR3 totals 17 residues. The V gene lost 0 bases and the J gene lost 0 bases, with 15 bases spanning the gap. The CDR3 DNA reads TGCAGTGCTAGAGACTCCTTACTAGTGAGCTCCTACAATGAGCAGTTCTTC. Translating it yields CSARDSLLVSSYNEQFF.

This clonotype was counted only a few times. CDR3: CASSFGQVDIEQYF. CDR3 coding DNA: TGTGCCAGCAGTTTTGGGCAGGTCGATATTGAGCAGTACTTC. The V call is TRBV12-3 or TRBV12-4, the J call TRBJ2-7; D is ambiguous. Trimming shortened V by 3 bases and J by 7 bases, and 16 bases separated the two germline ends. The CDR3 is 14 residues long.

The chain couples TRBV10-1 to TRBJ2-3, with 8 bases identical to TRBD1. V gave up 4 bases and J gave up 0 bases; unmatched junction bases: 9. The CDR3 has 17 amino acids. Per germline, CDR1 WNHNN and CDR2 SYGVQD (reference sequence). The CDR3 here is CASSGPGTGGSTDTQYF. CDR3 nucleotides: TGCGCCAGCAGTGGCCCCGGAACAGGGGGGAGCACAGATACGCAGTATTTT.

This chain links TRBV20-1 with TRBJ2-3, with TRBD1 matching over 7 bases. Germline values: CDR1 DFQATT, CDR2 SNEGSKA (reference sequence). The CDR3 contains 15 residues. V was pared by 6 bases and J by 3 bases, with 12 bases of the junction left unmatched. The CDR3 sequence: CSATDRVQLTDTQYF. DNA for the CDR3: TGCAGTGCCACCGACAGGGTCCAGTTGACAGATACGCAGTATTTT.

The chain combines TRBV2 with TRBJ2-1; 9 bases agree with TRBD2. This CDR3 region has 18 residues. The ends lost 5 bases at V and 9 bases at J; junction bases unmatched: 20. The germline CDR1 and CDR2 sequences are SNHLY and FYNNEI. CDR3 nucleotides: TGTGCCAGCAGTTCCCCAAGAACATCCTCGTTTAGCGGGGGTGAGCAGTTCTTC. It specifies CASSSPRTSSFSGGEQFF. Full variable domain (missing parts from reference TRBV2 and TRBJ2-1): EPEVTQTPSHQVTQMGQEVILRCVPISNHLYFYWYRQILGQKVEFLVSFYNNEISEKSEIFDDQFSVERPDGSNFTLKIRSTKLEDSAMYFCASSSPRTSSFSGGEQFFGPGTRLTVL.

This clonotype was observed a few times. The V gene is TRBV9, the J gene TRBJ2-5, with 8 bases aligning to TRBD2. Trimming at V came to 6 bases and at J to 0 bases, leaving 4 bases not matched to a gene. This CDR3 contains 14 residues. The germline gives CDR1 SGDLS, CDR2 YYNGEE. The CDR3 nucleotides are TGTGCCAGCAACGAGCGGGGGTACCAAGAGACCCAGTACTTC. Protein: CASNERGYQETQYF.

This clonotype was counted between two and nine times. V and J are TRBV7-2 and TRBJ2-3, with 15 bases matching TRBD2. Germline-derived CDR1 and CDR2 are SGHTA and FQGNSA. The CDR3 spans 18 residues. V trimming: 0 bases; J trimming: 5 bases; junction bases outside the gene matches: 6. In DNA form, the CDR3 reads TGTGCCAGCAGCTTAGCGCGGGGGACTAGCGGGAGGCGAGATACGCAGTATTTT. Encoded protein: CASSLARGTSGRRDTQYF.